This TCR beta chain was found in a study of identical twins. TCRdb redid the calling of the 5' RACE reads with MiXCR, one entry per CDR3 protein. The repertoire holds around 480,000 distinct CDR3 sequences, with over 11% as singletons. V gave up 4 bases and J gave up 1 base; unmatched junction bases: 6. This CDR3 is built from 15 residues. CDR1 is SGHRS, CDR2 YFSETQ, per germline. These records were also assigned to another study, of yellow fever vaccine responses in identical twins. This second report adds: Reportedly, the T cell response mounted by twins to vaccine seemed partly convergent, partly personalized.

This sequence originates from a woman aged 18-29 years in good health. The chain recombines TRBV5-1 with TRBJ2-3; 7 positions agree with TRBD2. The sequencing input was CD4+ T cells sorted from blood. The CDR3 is CASSLWGGGTDTQYF. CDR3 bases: TGCGCCAGCAGCCTCTGGGGAGGGGGCACAGATACGCAGTATTTT.